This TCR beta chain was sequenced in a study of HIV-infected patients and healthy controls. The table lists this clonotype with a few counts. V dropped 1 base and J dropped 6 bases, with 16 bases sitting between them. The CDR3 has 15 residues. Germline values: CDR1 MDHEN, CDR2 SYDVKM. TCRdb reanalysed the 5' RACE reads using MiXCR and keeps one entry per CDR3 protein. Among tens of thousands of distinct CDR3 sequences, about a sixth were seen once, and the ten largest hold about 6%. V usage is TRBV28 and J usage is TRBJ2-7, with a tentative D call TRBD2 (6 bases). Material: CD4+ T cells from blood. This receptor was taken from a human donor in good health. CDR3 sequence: CASSLSPRAAGEQYF. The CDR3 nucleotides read TGTGCCAGCAGTTTATCACCCCGGGCAGCGGGCGAGCAGTACTTC.